Listed here are 8 T cell receptor beta chains from one sample, sequenced in a study of cytomegalovirus exposure and HLA in healthy donors. The PCR made use of 60 Vbeta and 13 Jbeta primers. Generated by immunoSEQ multiplex PCR, the TCRdb table keeps only in-frame clones and is missing some. The table lists about 170,000 clones, approximately 71% of them singletons, with under 5.5% in the top ten. Sample: PBMCs. These receptors were obtained from a woman under 30 in good health and CMV-seropositive.

This sequence joins TRBV5-1 and TRBJ1-1, with 7 bases aligning to TRBD1. The V gene's germline CDR1 is SGHRS and CDR2 YFSETQ. The CDR3 totals 13 residues. V lost 4 bases and J lost 11; bases outside the gene matches: 11. The CDR3 is CASSERDRRQAFF. DNA of the CDR3: TGCGCCAGCAGCGAACGGGACAGACGTCAGGCTTTCTTT.

The rearrangement joins TRBV6-1 to TRBJ2-6; tentatively, D is TRBD1 (5 bases). The CDR3 sequence is 14 residues long. Germline V lookup: CDR1 MNHNS, CDR2 SASEGT. Trimming removed 8 bases from V and 2 bases from J, with 10 bases in between. The CDR3 spells CASLDTPGANVLTF. The CDR3, as DNA: TGTGCCAGCCTGGACACCCCTGGGGCCAACGTCCTGACTTTC.

In this sample, this clone turned up a few times. The chain employs TRBV5-1 and TRBJ1-1, with 8 bases lining up with TRBD1. The CDR3 length is 18 residues. Trimming took 2 bases from V and 2 from J; bases not matched to a gene: 14. CDR1 and CDR2 from the germline V gene are SGHRS and YFSETQ. CDR3 protein: CASSLRRAAGGPNTEAFF. In DNA, the CDR3 is TGCGCCAGCAGCTTACGTAGAGCGGCAGGGGGCCCCAACACTGAAGCTTTCTTT.

In DNA, the CDR3 is TGTGCCAGCAGCCAAGGGAGGTATGACGATGAGCAGTTCTTC. Its translation is CASSQGRYDDEQFF. V and J are TRBV4-2 and TRBJ2-1; a weak D match, TRBD2 (5 bases). Per the germline V gene, CDR1 is LGHNA and CDR2 is YNFKEQ. CDR3 length: 14 amino acids. V lost 1 base and J 8 bases, leaving 12 bases between the germline ends.

The J gene is TRBJ1-5, the V gene TRBV6-1; 7 positions agree with TRBD1. The CDR3 length is 15 residues. V trimming: 4 bases; J trimming: 7 bases; junction bases outside the gene matches: 10. Germline values: CDR1 MNHNS, CDR2 SASEGT. As DNA, the CDR3 is TGTGCCAGCAGTGGGCCCGGACAGGCTTGGCAGCCCCAGCATTTT. It specifies CASSGPGQAWQPQHF.

The rearrangement uses TRBV2 and TRBJ2-7; D may be TRBD2 (6 bases). Germline CDR1 reads SNHLY; CDR2 reads FYNNEI. This CDR3 is 16 amino acids long. Trimming shortened V by 6 bases and J by 2 bases, and 20 bases separated the two germline ends. The chain's CDR3 is CASSGLRTTTTYEQYF. CDR3 in DNA: TGTGCCAGCAGCGGACTTAGGACTACTACCACCTACGAGCAGTACTTC.

This clone was counted between two and nine times. V gene TRBV5-1 combines with J gene TRBJ1-3; TRBD1 aligns across 7 bases. This CDR3 comprises 15 residues. Germline V lookup: CDR1 SGHRS, CDR2 YFSETQ. Trimming removed 2 bases from V and 4 bases from J; junction bases left unmatched: 6. For the CDR3, the DNA is TGCGCCAGCAGCTTATCGGGGACAGAGGGAAACACCATATATTTT. Translating gives CASSLSGTEGNTIYF.

The chain carries TRBV7-3 and TRBJ2-3; a possible D gene is TRBD1 (6 bases). V was trimmed by 5 bases and J by 1 base, leaving 16 bases between them. This CDR3 is built from 16 residues. Looked up from germline, CDR1 is SGHTA and CDR2 is FQGTGA. CDR3 in amino acids: CASSKNPGQGTDTQYF. CDR3 bases: TGTGCCAGCAGCAAAAATCCGGGACAAGGCACAGATACGCAGTATTTT.